The 25 T cell receptor beta chains given below trace back to one sample, sequenced in a study of Ad26.COV2.S vaccination and SARS-CoV-2 variants. The treatment denotes: approximately 18 received Ad26.COV2.S at low or high dose, single or two shots; about 5 received placebo; per-sample allocation not given. Specimen acquisition occurred on day 63 following the initial vaccine or placebo injection. Some clones are missing from TCRdb's copy, which holds only in-frame ones; the method was immunoSEQ multiplex PCR. The top ten clones hold 1.9% of a sample with around 320,000 clones, around 83% of them seen once. This specimen was peripheral blood, taken in a trial of Ad26.COV2.S vaccine versus placebo. These receptors were collected from a person aged 18-65 years who received the Ad26.COV2.S COVID-19 vaccine or a placebo.

A word on this clone: At the DNA level, this CDR3 is encoded by other sequences in the same sample as well. This rearrangement joins TRBV18 to TRBJ1-1, with D perhaps matching TRBD1 (5 bases). The V gene's germline CDR1 is KGHSH and CDR2 LQKENI. The V gene lost 2 bases and the J gene lost 1 base, with 5 bases spanning the gap. This CDR3 has 13 amino acids. Here the CDR3 reads CASSPRGNTEAFF. The DNA for the CDR3 is TGTGCCAGCTCACCAAGGGGGAACACTGAAGCTTTCTTT.

The rearrangement joins TRBV27 to TRBJ1-6; 7 bases align to TRBD1. The germline V gene encodes CDR1 MNHEY and CDR2 SMNVEV (reference sequence). The CDR3 loop spans 14 amino acids. V lost 6 bases and J lost 8; bases outside the gene matches: 7. The CDR3 nucleotides are TGTGCCAGCAGCGTAGACAGGGTGTATTCACCCCTCCACTTT. Its translation is CASSVDRVYSPLHF.

This clone was seen a single time. A junction end diverges from the germline sequence, so it may reflect a read error. The gene calls are TRBV7-7 and TRBJ1-6; the match to TRBD1 covers 7 bases. There are 10 residues in the CDR3. Germline V CDR1 and CDR2: SSHAT, FNYEAQ (reference sequence). The CDR3 coding sequence is TGTGCTAGCACAGAGGGGGACAGAAACTTT. Translated: CASTEGDRNF.

V is TRBV9 and J is TRBJ1-2, with D tentatively TRBD1 (6 bases). Per germline, CDR1 SGDLS and CDR2 YYNGEE. This CDR3 has 15 amino acids. Trimming cost V 0 bases and J 6 bases, with 15 bases left between them. This CDR3 reads CASSVDRVVGDGYTF. In DNA form, the CDR3 reads TGTGCCAGCAGCGTAGACAGGGTAGTTGGCGATGGCTACACCTTC.

The table lists this clone with a count of one. This chain connects TRBV5-4 to TRBJ2-7, with TRBD2 matching over 9 bases. Germline V gives CDR1 SGHNT, CDR2 YYREEE (reference sequence). V shed 0 bases and J 4 bases; nucleotides not matched to a gene: 8. This CDR3 is built from 16 residues. The CDR3 region is CASSLGAGGPVYEQYF. The CDR3 region has the DNA TGTGCCAGCAGCTTGGGTGCGGGGGGGCCTGTATACGAGCAGTACTTC.

The chain has TRBV19 and TRBJ1-5; 10 bases are shared with TRBD1. CDR3 size: 14 residues. Germline V gene sequence: CDR1 LNHDA, CDR2 SQIVND (reference sequence). V gave up 6 bases and J gave up 8 bases; unmatched junction bases: 7. The CDR3 DNA reads as TGTGCCAGTAGACGACAGGGGGCTGTGGAGCCCCAGCATTTT. This gives the protein CASRRQGAVEPQHF. Combining the CDR3 with reference TRBV19 and TRBJ1-5 gives the whole variable domain DGGITQSPKYLFRKEGQNVTLSCEQNLNHDAMYWYRQDPGQGLRLIYYSQIVNDFQKGDIAEGYSVSREKKESFPLTVTSAQKNPTAFYLCASRRQGAVEPQHFGDGTRLSIL.

This rearrangement joins TRBV7-9 to TRBJ2-7; 7 nucleotides align to TRBD1. V was clipped by 3 bases and J by 0 bases; unmatched bases: 5. The CDR3 has 15 amino acids. The germline V gene has CDR1 SEHNR and CDR2 FQNEAQ (reference sequence). The CDR3 protein is CASSFGAGGSYEQYF. DNA of the CDR3: TGTGCCAGCAGCTTCGGTGCAGGGGGCTCCTACGAGCAGTACTTC.

The count of this clone is one. The chain joins TRBV5-4 to TRBJ1-2, with unresolved D. CDR3 length: 14 amino acids. The V and J ends lost 0 bases and 4 bases respectively, with 10 bases between them. Germline V gene data show CDR1 as SGHNT and CDR2 as YYREEE (reference sequence). CDR3 sequence reads: CASSLGRPSYGYTF. The DNA of the CDR3 is TGTGCCAGCAGCTTGGGCCGTCCCTCCTATGGCTACACCTTC.

J is TRBJ1-6 and V is TRBV4-3; 8 nucleotides match TRBD1. Germline lookup yields CDR1 LGHNA and CDR2 YSLEER. The V gene end was trimmed by 4 bases and the J gene end by 8 bases; junction bases not matched to a gene: 13. This CDR3 has 17 residues. CDR3 protein: CASSPADVQGAYSPLHF. CDR3 sequence (DNA): TGCGCCAGCAGCCCCGCCGACGTCCAGGGGGCTTATTCACCCCTCCACTTT.

This clone showed up just a few times. The J gene is TRBJ2-5, the V gene TRBV7-2; D call uncertain. The ends were cut back, 1 base at V and 5 bases at J, with 8 bases in the middle. Germline CDR1 and CDR2: SGHTA and FQGNSA. The CDR3 runs to 13 residues. Written as DNA, the CDR3 is TGTGCCAGCAGCTTAGATAGGGTGGAGACCCAGTACTTC. This sequence encodes CASSLDRVETQYF.

V usage is TRBV5-1 and J usage is TRBJ1-2; 10 positions agree with TRBD1. CDR3 length: 16 amino acids. V lost 0 bases and J lost 5; bases outside the gene matches: 7. Per germline, CDR1 SGHRS and CDR2 YFSETQ. CDR3 DNA: TGCGCCAGCAGCTTGGCCGGGACAGGGGCCCGTTATGGCTACACCTTC. Encoded protein: CASSLAGTGARYGYTF.

A note on this clone: The same CDR3 can be traced to other DNA sequences in this sample. This chain connects TRBV12-3 or TRBV12-4 to TRBJ1-2, with D possibly being TRBD1 (6 bases). CDR3 length: 12 amino acids. Trimming removed 2 bases from V and 5 bases from J, with 6 bases in between. The CDR3 region has the DNA TGTGCCAGCAGTTTAAGGGGGTATGGCTACACCTTC. Its translation is CASSLRGYGYTF.

In nucleotides, the CDR3 is TGTGCCAGCAGCCCCCCGGGACTAGCTTCCCAGTACTTC. Its protein product is CASSPPGLASQYF. The V and J genes are TRBV7-2 and TRBJ2-5; 9 nucleotides agree with TRBD2. With 5 bases clipped from V and 9 bases from J, the junction kept 7 bases outside the gene matches. CDR3 length: 13 residues. Germline V gene data show CDR1 as SGHTA and CDR2 as FQGNSA.

Only one count was recorded for this clone. This sample includes further DNA sequences coding for the same CDR3. J is TRBJ2-7 and V is TRBV18; possibly TRBD1 for D (6 bases). The CDR3 runs 14 residues. Between the trimmed V and J ends, which lost 2 bases and 2 bases, there was a span of 10 bases. Germline CDR1 is KGHSH and CDR2 is LQKENI. CDR3 in amino acids: CASSPGQGTYEQYF. CDR3 DNA sequence: TGTGCCAGCTCACCAGGGCAGGGGACCTACGAGCAGTACTTC.

The chain carries TRBV2 and TRBJ1-2; unclear D gene. The CDR3 contains 12 residues. Trimming removed 11 bases from V and 3 bases from J, with 13 bases in between. Looked up from germline, CDR1 is SNHLY and CDR2 is FYNNEI. CDR3: CASRRWDYGYTF. The CDR3 nucleotides are TGTGCCTCTCGGAGGTGGGACTATGGCTACACCTTC.

The V and J genes are TRBV6-2 or TRBV6-3 and TRBJ2-1; weak D call: TRBD1 (7 bases). The CDR3 is made up of 14 amino acids. Per the germline V gene, CDR1 is MNHEY and CDR2 is SVGEGT. V gave up 6 bases and J gave up 3 bases, with 12 bases separating them. The CDR3 region is CASSTGEDYNEQFF. CDR3 DNA sequence: TGTGCCAGCAGCACAGGGGAGGACTACAATGAGCAGTTCTTC.

The rearrangement uses TRBV5-4 and TRBJ1-1; D is uncertain. The CDR3 runs to 13 residues. The germline V gene has CDR1 SGHNT and CDR2 YYREEE (reference sequence). The ends were cut back, 0 bases at V and 4 bases at J, with 7 bases in the middle. The DNA of the CDR3 is TGTGCCAGCAGCTTGGCCTTAGGCACTGAAGCTTTCTTT. Protein product: CASSLALGTEAFF.

This clone was seen only a few times. The chain couples TRBV3-1 (or the pseudogene TRBV3-2) to TRBJ1-2, with D possibly being TRBD1 (5 bases). The CDR3 totals 15 residues. Trimming pared 0 bases from V and 4 bases from J, leaving 12 bases between. Looked up from germline, CDR1 is LGHDT and CDR2 is YNNKEL (reference sequence). DNA for the CDR3: TGTGCCAGCAGCCAAGATCACGGGGCGGGCTATGGCTACACCTTC. Its protein is CASSQDHGAGYGYTF.

As DNA, the CDR3 is TGCGCCAGCAGCCCCCGGACTAGCGGGGGGGCACAGTACAATGAGCAGTTCTTC. Its translation: CASSPRTSGGAQYNEQFF. This sequence joins TRBV4-3 and TRBJ2-1, with 15 bases identical to TRBD2. This CDR3 comprises 18 residues. The V gene's germline CDR1 is LGHNA and CDR2 YSLEER. V was pared by 4 bases and J by 4 bases, with 8 bases of the junction left unmatched.

This chain joins TRBV5-4 and TRBJ1-2, with D uncertain. Trimming removed 4 bases at V and 5 bases at J, with 15 bases between. The V gene's germline CDR1 is SGHNT and CDR2 YYREEE (reference sequence). This CDR3 is built from 14 residues. The CDR3 is CASSPTRSGYGYTF. The CDR3 DNA follows: TGTGCCAGCAGCCCCACTCGGTCCGGGTATGGCTACACCTTC.

With regard to this clone: Other nucleotide sequences in the sample specify the same CDR3. CDR3 sequence (DNA): TGCGCCAGCAGCTTGGATGGACAGGGATATGGCTACACCTTC. It encodes CASSLDGQGYGYTF. This chain uses TRBV5-1 with TRBJ1-2, with 8 bases fitting TRBD1. The CDR3 totals 14 residues. Per germline, CDR1 SGHRS and CDR2 YFSETQ. V lost 0 bases and J lost 5; bases outside the gene matches: 3.

The chain employs TRBV2 and TRBJ1-2, with 8 bases aligning to TRBD1. CDR3 length: 14 amino acids. Germline CDR1 SNHLY, CDR2 FYNNEI. The ends lost 4 bases at V and 8 bases at J; junction bases unmatched: 9. The chain's CDR3 is CASSARGLGMGYTF. The CDR3, as DNA: TGTGCCAGCAGTGCCAGGGGGCTTGGGATGGGCTACACCTTC.

The chain couples TRBV5-6 to TRBJ2-1; 7 bases match TRBD1. CDR1 is SGHDT, CDR2 YYEEEE, per germline. Losses at the gene ends were 0 bases for V and 3 bases for J; bases not matched to a gene: 3. The CDR3 extends over 15 amino acids. CDR3 protein: CASSLGWDSYNEQFF. CDR3 in DNA: TGTGCCAGCAGCTTGGGGTGGGACAGCTACAATGAGCAGTTCTTC.

J is TRBJ2-3 and V is TRBV5-5; 8 nucleotides line up with TRBD1. Unmatched junction bases numbered 5, after V lost 4 bases and J lost 4 bases. This CDR3 spans 14 amino acids. Germline CDR1 is SGHKS and CDR2 is YYEKEE (reference sequence). CDR3 nucleotide sequence: TGTGCCAGCAGCCCGGACAGGGAGGCAGATACGCAGTATTTT. This translates into CASSPDREADTQYF.

V is TRBV9 and J is TRBJ2-7; 7 bases are a match to TRBD1. Unmatched junction bases numbered 7, after V lost 0 bases and J lost 4 bases. The CDR3 is 15 residues long. Per the germline V gene, CDR1 is SGDLS and CDR2 is YYNGEE. The CDR3 protein is CASSVAAQGVYEQYF. The DNA of the CDR3 is TGTGCCAGCAGCGTAGCTGCCCAGGGGGTGTACGAGCAGTACTTC.